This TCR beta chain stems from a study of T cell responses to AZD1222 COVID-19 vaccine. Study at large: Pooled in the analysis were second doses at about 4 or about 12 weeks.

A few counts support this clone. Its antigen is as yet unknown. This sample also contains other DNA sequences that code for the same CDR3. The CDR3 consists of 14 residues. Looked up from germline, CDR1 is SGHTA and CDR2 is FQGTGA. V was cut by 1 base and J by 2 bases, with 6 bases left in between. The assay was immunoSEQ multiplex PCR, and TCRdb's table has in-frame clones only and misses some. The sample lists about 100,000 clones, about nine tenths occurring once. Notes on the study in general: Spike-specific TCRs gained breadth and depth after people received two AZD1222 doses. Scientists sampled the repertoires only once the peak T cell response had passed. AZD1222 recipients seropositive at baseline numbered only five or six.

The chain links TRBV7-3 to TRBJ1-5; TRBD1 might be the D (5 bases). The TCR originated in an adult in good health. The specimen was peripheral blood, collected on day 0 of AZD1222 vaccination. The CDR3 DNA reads TGTGCCAGCAGCTTAAGGGGGGGCAATCAGCCCCAGCATTTT. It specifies CASSLRGGNQPQHF.